A selection of T cell receptor beta chains follows, all from one sample in a study of cytotoxic CD8 clonotypes in ibrutinib-treated CLL. Produced via immunoSEQ multiplex PCR; TCRdb's table is partial and in-frame only. The sample records approximately 280,000 clones, approximately 76% being singletons. The material sequenced was PBMCs, taken at disease progression, from a patient treated with ibrutinib. Source of these receptors: a human donor with chronic lymphocytic leukemia. The CDR3 runs from the conserved cysteine through the conserved F or W. D genes are given only for firm matches. Size is stated for part of the rows, as once, few or many counts, or as a class when the clone is expanded.

v_call: TRBV27
d_call: NA
j_call: TRBJ2-2
clone_size: NA
cdr3_nt: TGTGCCAGCAGTTGGGACCCTACCACCGGGGAGCTGTTTTTT
cdr3_aa: CASSWDPTTGELFF

v_call: TRBV10-2
d_call: NA
j_call: TRBJ2-2
clone_size: NA
cdr3_nt: TGCGCCAGCACCTCAACGGGCGGGGAGCTGTTTTTT
cdr3_aa: CASTSTGGELFF

v_call: TRBV29-1
d_call: TRBD1
j_call: TRBJ1-2
clone_size: NA
cdr3_nt: TGCAGCGTTCCGGGACAGGGGGCAGTGACCAACTATGGCTACACCTTC
cdr3_aa: CSVPGQGAVTNYGYTF

v_call: TRBV18
d_call: NA
j_call: TRBJ1-2
clone_size: NA
cdr3_nt: TGTGCCAGCTCACCACAGGGTTCACCTGGCTACACCTTC
cdr3_aa: CASSPQGSPGYTF

v_call: TRBV19
d_call: TRBD2
j_call: TRBJ2-4
clone_size: NA
cdr3_nt: TGTGCCAGCACCGGGACTAGCGGGGGGAACATTCAGTACTTC
cdr3_aa: CASTGTSGGNIQYF

v_call: TRBV7-2
d_call: NA
j_call: TRBJ2-5
clone_size: NA
cdr3_nt: TGTGCCAGCAGCTATATAACGGGGATAGGAAACTTC
cdr3_aa: CASSYITGIGNF

v_call: TRBV6-1
d_call: NA
j_call: TRBJ1-4
clone_size: few
cdr3_nt: TGTGCCAGCATGACTGGCCACGGATCTGAAAAACTGTTTTTT
cdr3_aa: CASMTGHGSEKLFF

v_call: TRBV2
d_call: NA
j_call: TRBJ2-3
clone_size: NA
cdr3_nt: TGTGCCAGCAGGGAGGGGTGGGGAGATACGCAGTATTTT
cdr3_aa: CASREGWGDTQYF

v_call: TRBV7-8
d_call: TRBD2
j_call: TRBJ2-3
clone_size: NA
cdr3_nt: TGTGCCAGCAGCCTCAGCGGGGGGATCACAGATACGCAGTATTTT
cdr3_aa: CASSLSGGITDTQYF

v_call: TRBV27
d_call: NA
j_call: TRBJ1-1
clone_size: NA
cdr3_nt: TGTGCCAGCAGTGCTGGCCGGGGGCGTGTGCAGAACACTGAAGCTTTCTTT
cdr3_aa: CASSAGRGRVQNTEAFF

v_call: TRBV5-1
d_call: TRBD1
j_call: TRBJ1-1
clone_size: NA
cdr3_nt: TGCGCCAGCAGCGCCGGACAGGGCTCCACTGAAGCTTTCTTT
cdr3_aa: CASSAGQGSTEAFF

v_call: TRBV6-1
d_call: NA
j_call: TRBJ2-5
clone_size: NA
cdr3_nt: TGTGCCAGCAGCGTGGAAATTCAAGAGACCCAGTACTTC
cdr3_aa: CASSVEIQETQYF

v_call: TRBV7-9
d_call: TRBD1
j_call: TRBJ1-4
clone_size: NA
cdr3_nt: TGTGCCAGCAGCTTAGCAGCCGGGACAGGGGGTGAAAAACTGTTTTTT
cdr3_aa: CASSLAAGTGGEKLFF

v_call: TRBV10-3
d_call: NA
j_call: TRBJ1-2
clone_size: few
cdr3_nt: TGTGCCATCACCCCAGGGGAAATCTGGGGCTACACCTTC
cdr3_aa: CAITPGEIWGYTF

v_call: TRBV7-6
d_call: NA
j_call: TRBJ1-1
clone_size: NA
cdr3_nt: TGTGCCAGCAGCTTGACCTTGAACACTGAAGCTTTCTTT
cdr3_aa: CASSLTLNTEAFF

v_call: TRBV27
d_call: NA
j_call: TRBJ1-5
clone_size: NA
cdr3_nt: TGTGCCAGCAGCTACAGGGCGGGAGGCAATCAGCCCCAGCATTTT
cdr3_aa: CASSYRAGGNQPQHF

v_call: TRBV5-5
d_call: TRBD1
j_call: TRBJ1-3
clone_size: few
cdr3_nt: TGTGCCAGTTCGGACAGGGGAAGAAACACCATATATTTT
cdr3_aa: CASSDRGRNTIYF

v_call: TRBV7-3
d_call: TRBD2
j_call: TRBJ2-1
clone_size: NA
cdr3_nt: TGTGCCAGCAGCCCCCGGTTACTGGCGGGAGGGGGCAATGAGCAGTTCTTC
cdr3_aa: CASSPRLLAGGGNEQFF

v_call: TRBV6-6
d_call: NA
j_call: TRBJ1-2
clone_size: NA
cdr3_nt: TGTGCCAGCAGTTACTCCCAGCTATTGGACTATGGCTACACCTTC
cdr3_aa: CASSYSQLLDYGYTF

v_call: TRBV4-1
d_call: NA
j_call: TRBJ1-5
clone_size: few
cdr3_nt: TGCGCCAGCAGCCAAGATATGTGGGGTAGATATCAGCCCCAGCATTTT
cdr3_aa: CASSQDMWGRYQPQHF

v_call: TRBV5-6
d_call: NA
j_call: TRBJ2-2
clone_size: NA
cdr3_nt: TGTGCCAGCAGCTTTGTCGGGGAGCTGTTTTTT
cdr3_aa: CASSFVGELFF

v_call: TRBV5-8
d_call: NA
j_call: TRBJ2-3
clone_size: once
cdr3_nt: TGTGCCAGCAGCTTCCGCCGGGACCCAGGAACAGATACGCAGTATTTT
cdr3_aa: CASSFRRDPGTDTQYF

v_call: TRBV18
d_call: TRBD1
j_call: TRBJ2-7
clone_size: NA
cdr3_nt: TGTGCCAGCTCACCTTACCTCGGGACAGACCTTTACGAGCAGTACTTC
cdr3_aa: CASSPYLGTDLYEQYF

v_call: TRBV5-1
d_call: NA
j_call: TRBJ2-7
clone_size: NA
cdr3_nt: TGCGCCAGCAGCTTACAGCGGAACATGGGAGAGCAGTACTTC
cdr3_aa: CASSLQRNMGEQYF

v_call: TRBV7-8
d_call: TRBD2
j_call: TRBJ2-5
clone_size: many
cdr3_nt: TGTGCCAGCAGCAAGGGACTAGCGGGGGCCCAAGAGACCCAGTACTTC
cdr3_aa: CASSKGLAGAQETQYF

v_call: TRBV28
d_call: TRBD1
j_call: TRBJ1-2
clone_size: few
cdr3_nt: TGTGCCAGCAGTGATTTTCGCCGACAGGGCCTTAACTATGGCTACACCTTC
cdr3_aa: CASSDFRRQGLNYGYTF

v_call: TRBV7-2
d_call: TRBD2
j_call: TRBJ2-5
clone_size: NA
cdr3_nt: TGTGCCAGCAGCTTGACTAGCGGGGTATCGGAGACCCAGTACTTC
cdr3_aa: CASSLTSGVSETQYF

v_call: TRBV27
d_call: TRBD2
j_call: TRBJ2-1
clone_size: NA
cdr3_nt: TGTGCCAGCAGTTTTGAGCGGGAAGTTTCCTACAATGAGCAGTTCTTC
cdr3_aa: CASSFEREVSYNEQFF

v_call: TRBV6-6
d_call: NA
j_call: TRBJ2-1
clone_size: NA
cdr3_nt: TGTGCCAGCAGTCTTTGGACAGTACGCTCCTACAATGAGCAGTTCTTC
cdr3_aa: CASSLWTVRSYNEQFF

v_call: TRBV6-5
d_call: TRBD1
j_call: TRBJ2-7
clone_size: NA
cdr3_nt: TGTGCCAGCAGGGGGACAGGAATCGACGAGCAGTACTTC
cdr3_aa: CASRGTGIDEQYF

v_call: TRBV29-1
d_call: TRBD2
j_call: TRBJ2-3
clone_size: NA
cdr3_nt: TGCAGCGTGGACGAAAGGAGCGGGGAAGGAAGGACAGATACGCAGTATTTT
cdr3_aa: CSVDERSGEGRTDTQYF

v_call: TRBV9
d_call: NA
j_call: TRBJ2-5
clone_size: NA
cdr3_nt: TGTGCCAGCAGCGTAGGGGGCCAAGAGACCCAGTACTTC
cdr3_aa: CASSVGGQETQYF

v_call: TRBV7-2
d_call: NA
j_call: TRBJ2-2
clone_size: NA
cdr3_nt: TGTGCCACCCCCGACGGGAACACCGGGGAGCTGTTTTTT
cdr3_aa: CATPDGNTGELFF